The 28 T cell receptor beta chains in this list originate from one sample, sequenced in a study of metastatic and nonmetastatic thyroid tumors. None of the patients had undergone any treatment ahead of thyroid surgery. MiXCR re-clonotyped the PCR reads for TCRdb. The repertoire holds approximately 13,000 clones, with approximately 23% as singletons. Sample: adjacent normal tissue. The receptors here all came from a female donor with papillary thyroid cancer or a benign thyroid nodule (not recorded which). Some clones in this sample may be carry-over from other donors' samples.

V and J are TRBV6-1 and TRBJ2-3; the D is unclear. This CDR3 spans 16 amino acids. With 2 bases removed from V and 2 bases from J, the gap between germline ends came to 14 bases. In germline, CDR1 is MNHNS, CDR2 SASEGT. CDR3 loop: CASSEHSSRYTDTQYF. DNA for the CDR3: TGTGCCAGCAGTGAACATAGCTCCCGGTACACAGATACGCAGTATTTT.

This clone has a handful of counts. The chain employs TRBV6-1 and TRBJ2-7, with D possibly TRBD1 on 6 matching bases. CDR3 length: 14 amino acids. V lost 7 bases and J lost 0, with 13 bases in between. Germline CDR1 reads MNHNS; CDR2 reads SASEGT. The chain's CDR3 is CASKDRLISYEQYF. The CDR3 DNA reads TGTGCCAGCAAAGACAGGCTGATCTCCTACGAGCAGTACTTC.

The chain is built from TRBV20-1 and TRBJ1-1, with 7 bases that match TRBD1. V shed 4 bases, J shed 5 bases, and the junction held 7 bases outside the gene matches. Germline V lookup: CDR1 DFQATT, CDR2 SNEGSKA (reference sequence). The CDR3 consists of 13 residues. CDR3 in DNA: TGCAGTGCTAAGAAGACAGGGAGGACTGAAGCTTTCTTT. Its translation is CSAKKTGRTEAFF.

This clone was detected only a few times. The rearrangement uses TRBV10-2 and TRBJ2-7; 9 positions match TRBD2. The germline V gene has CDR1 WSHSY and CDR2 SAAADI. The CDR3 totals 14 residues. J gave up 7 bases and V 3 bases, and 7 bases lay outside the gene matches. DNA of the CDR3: TGCGCCAGCAGTGAAATAGCGGGAGCCACGGAGCAGTACTTC. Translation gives CASSEIAGATEQYF.

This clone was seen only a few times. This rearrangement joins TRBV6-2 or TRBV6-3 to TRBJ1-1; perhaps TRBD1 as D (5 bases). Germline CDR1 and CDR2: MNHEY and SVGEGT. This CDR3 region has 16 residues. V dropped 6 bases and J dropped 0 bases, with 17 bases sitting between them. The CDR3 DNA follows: TGTGCCAGCAGACGGTCTCCGGGGCGGATGAACACTGAAGCTTTCTTT. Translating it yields CASRRSPGRMNTEAFF.

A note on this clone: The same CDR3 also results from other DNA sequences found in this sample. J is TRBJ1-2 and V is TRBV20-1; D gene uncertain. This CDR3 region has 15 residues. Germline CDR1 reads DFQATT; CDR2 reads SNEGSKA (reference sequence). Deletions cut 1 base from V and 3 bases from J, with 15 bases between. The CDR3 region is CSARGLFGRDYGYTF. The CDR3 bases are TGCAGTGCTAGAGGCTTGTTTGGTCGGGACTATGGCTACACCTTC.

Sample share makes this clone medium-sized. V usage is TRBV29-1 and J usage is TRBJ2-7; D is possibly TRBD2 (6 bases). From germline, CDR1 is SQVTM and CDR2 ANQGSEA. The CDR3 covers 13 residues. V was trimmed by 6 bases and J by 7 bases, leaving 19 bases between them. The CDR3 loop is CSVQVTGAGEQYF. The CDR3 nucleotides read TGCAGCGTCCAGGTAACTGGGGCGGGGGAGCAGTACTTC.

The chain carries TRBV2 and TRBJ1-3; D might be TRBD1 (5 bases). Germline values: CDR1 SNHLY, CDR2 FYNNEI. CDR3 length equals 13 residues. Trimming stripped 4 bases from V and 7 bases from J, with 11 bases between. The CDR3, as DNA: TGTGCCAGCAGTGGAGACAGCTGGAACACCATATATTTT. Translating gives CASSGDSWNTIYF.

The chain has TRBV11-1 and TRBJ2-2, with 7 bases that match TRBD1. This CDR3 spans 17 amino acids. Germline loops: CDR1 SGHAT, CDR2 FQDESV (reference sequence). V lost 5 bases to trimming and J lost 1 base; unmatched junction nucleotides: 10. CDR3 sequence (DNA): TGTGCCAGCAGCCCGGGACCCGGACAGGAGAACACCGGGGAGCTGTTTTTT. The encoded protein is CASSPGPGQENTGELFF.

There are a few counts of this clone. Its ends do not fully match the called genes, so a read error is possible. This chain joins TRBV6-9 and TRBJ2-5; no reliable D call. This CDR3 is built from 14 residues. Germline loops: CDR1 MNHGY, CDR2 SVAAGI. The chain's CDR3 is CASSPPGDVEIQYF. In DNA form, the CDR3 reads TGTGCCAGCAGCCCTCCCGGAGATGTAGAGATCCAGTACTTC.

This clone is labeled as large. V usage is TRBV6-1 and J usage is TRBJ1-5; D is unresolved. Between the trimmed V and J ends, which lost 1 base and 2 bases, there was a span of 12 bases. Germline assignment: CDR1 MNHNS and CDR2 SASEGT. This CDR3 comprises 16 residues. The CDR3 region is CASSEEVRSGNQPQHF. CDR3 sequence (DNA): TGTGCCAGCAGTGAAGAGGTCAGATCAGGCAATCAGCCCCAGCATTTT.

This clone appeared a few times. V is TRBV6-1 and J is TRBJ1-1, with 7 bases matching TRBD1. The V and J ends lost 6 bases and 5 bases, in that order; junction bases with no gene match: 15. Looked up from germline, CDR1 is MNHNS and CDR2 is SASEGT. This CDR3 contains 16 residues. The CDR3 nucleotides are TGTGCCAGCAGGACCGACAGGGCGGAACGTCATACTGAAGCTTTCTTT. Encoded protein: CASRTDRAERHTEAFF.

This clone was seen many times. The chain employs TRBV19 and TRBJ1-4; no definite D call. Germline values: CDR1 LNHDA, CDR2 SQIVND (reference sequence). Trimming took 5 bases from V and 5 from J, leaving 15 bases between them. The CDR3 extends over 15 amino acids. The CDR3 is CASSARGGTNEKLFF. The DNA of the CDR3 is TGTGCCAGTAGTGCCCGCGGCGGAACGAATGAAAAACTGTTTTTT. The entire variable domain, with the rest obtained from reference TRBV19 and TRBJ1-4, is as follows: DGGITQSPKYLFRKEGQNVTLSCEQNLNHDAMYWYRQDPGQGLRLIYYSQIVNDFQKGDIAEGYSVSREKKESFPLTVTSAQKNPTAFYLCASSARGGTNEKLFFGSGTQLSVL.

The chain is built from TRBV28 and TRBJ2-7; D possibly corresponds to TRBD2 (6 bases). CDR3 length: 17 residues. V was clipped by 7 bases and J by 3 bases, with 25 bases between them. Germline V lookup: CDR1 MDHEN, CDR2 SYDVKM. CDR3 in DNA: TGTGCCAGCAATACCCACATCAGCCGGGTGGGAGGCTACGAGCAGTACTTC. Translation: CASNTHISRVGGYEQYF.

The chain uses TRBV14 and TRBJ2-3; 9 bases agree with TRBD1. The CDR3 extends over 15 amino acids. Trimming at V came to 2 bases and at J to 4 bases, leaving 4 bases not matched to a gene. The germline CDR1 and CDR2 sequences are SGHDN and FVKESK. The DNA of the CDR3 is TGTGCCAGCAGCCAATTGACAGGGGGGGCAGATACGCAGTATTTT. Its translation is CASSQLTGGADTQYF.

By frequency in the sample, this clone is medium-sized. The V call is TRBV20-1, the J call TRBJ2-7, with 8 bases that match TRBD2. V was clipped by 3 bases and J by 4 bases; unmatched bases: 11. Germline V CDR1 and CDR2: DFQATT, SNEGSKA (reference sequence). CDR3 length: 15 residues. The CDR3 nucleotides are TGCAGTGCTAGCCCACAAGCGGGAGTGTCGTACGAGCAGTACTTC. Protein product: CSASPQAGVSYEQYF.

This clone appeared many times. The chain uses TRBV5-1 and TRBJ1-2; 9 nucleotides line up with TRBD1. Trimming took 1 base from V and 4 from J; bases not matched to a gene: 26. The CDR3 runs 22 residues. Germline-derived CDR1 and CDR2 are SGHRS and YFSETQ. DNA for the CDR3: TGCGCCAGCAGCTTGTGGTTTCTCTCGATCCCGGGACAGGGATTTTACGGCTATGGCTACACCTTC. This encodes CASSLWFLSIPGQGFYGYGYTF.

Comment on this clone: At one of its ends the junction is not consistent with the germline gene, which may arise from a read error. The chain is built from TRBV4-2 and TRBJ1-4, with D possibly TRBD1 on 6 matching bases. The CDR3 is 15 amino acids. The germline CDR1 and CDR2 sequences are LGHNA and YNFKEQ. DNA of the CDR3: TGTGCCATCAGCCAAGTTAGGGGGTCAAATGAAAAACTGTTTTTT. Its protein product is CAISQVRGSNEKLFF.

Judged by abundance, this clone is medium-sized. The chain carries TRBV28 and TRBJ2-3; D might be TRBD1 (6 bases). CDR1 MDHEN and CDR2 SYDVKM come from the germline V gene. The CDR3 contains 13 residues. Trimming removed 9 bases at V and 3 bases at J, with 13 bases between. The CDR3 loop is CASTQGATDTQYF. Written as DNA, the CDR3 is TGTGCCAGTACACAGGGTGCGACAGATACGCAGTATTTT.

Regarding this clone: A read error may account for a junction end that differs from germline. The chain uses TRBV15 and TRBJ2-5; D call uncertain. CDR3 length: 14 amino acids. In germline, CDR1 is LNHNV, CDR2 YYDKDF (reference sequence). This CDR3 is CAISRGVASETQYF. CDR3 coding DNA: TGTGCCATCAGCAGAGGTGTAGCATCGGAGACCCAGTACTTC.

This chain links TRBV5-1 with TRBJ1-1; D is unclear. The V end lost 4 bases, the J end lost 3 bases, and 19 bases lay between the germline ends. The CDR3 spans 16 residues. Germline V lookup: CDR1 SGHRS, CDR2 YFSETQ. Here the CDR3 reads CASSLVYLAPDTEAFF. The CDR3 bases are TGCGCCAGCAGCCTAGTCTACCTAGCCCCCGACACTGAAGCTTTCTTT.

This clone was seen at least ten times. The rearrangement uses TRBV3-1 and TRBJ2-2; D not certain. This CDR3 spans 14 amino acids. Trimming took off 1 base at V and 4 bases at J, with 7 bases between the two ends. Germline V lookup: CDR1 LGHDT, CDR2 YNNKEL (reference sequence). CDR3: CASSQGTSTGELFF. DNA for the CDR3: TGTGCCAGCAGCCAAGGCACTTCCACCGGGGAGCTGTTTTTT. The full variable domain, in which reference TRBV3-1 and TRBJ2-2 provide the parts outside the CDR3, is DTAVSQTPKYLVTQMGNDKSIKCEQNLGHDTMYWYKQDSKKFLKIMFSYNNKELIINETVPNRFSPKSPDKAHLNLHINSLELGDSAVYFCASSQGTSTGELFFGEGSRLTVL.

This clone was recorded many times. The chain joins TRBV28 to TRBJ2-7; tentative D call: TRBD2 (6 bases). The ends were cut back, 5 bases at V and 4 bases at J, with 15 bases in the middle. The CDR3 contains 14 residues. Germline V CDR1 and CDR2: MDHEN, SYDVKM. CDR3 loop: CASSPLLGRYEQYF. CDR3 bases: TGTGCCAGCAGTCCCCTTTTGGGGAGGTACGAGCAGTACTTC.

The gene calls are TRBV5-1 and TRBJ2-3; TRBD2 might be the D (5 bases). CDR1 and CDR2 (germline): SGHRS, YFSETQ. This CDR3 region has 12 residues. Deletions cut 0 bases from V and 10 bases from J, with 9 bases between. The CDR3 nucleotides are TGCGCCAGCAGCTTGGGGGAGTCGGCGCAGTATTTT. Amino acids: CASSLGESAQYF.

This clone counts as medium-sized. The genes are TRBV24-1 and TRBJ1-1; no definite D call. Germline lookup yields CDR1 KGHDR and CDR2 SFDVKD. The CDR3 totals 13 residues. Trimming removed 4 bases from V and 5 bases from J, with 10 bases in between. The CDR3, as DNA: TGTGCCACCAGTGACCGGGGTAGGACTGAAGCTTTCTTT. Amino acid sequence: CATSDRGRTEAFF.

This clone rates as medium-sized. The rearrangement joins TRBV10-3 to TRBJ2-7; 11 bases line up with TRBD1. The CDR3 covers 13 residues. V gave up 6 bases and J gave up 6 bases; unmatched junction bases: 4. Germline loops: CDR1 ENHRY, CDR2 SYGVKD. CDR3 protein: CAIRGQGAGEQYF. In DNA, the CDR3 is TGTGCCATCAGAGGACAGGGGGCTGGCGAGCAGTACTTC.

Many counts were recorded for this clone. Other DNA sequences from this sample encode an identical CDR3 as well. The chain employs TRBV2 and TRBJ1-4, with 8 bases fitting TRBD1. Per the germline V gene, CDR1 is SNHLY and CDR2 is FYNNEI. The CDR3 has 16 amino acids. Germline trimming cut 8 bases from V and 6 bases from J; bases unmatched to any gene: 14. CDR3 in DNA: TGTGCCAGCGGGCGGGGCGGGGCAGGGGGCTATGAAAAACTGTTTTTT. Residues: CASGRGGAGGYEKLFF.

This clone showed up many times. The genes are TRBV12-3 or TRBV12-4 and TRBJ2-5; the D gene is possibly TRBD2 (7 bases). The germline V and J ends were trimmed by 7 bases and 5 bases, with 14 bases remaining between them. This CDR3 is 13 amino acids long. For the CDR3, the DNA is TGTGCCAGCACCCGGGGGGCCCGGGAGACCCAGTACTTC. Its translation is CASTRGARETQYF.